This T cell receptor beta chain is from a study of CD8 T cells in Susac syndrome. The CDR3 contains 15 residues. CDR1 and CDR2 (germline): MNHEY, SMNVEV (reference sequence). Trimming left V 0 bases short and J 7 bases short, with 12 bases between. RNA, at about 0.45 to 1 ug, was reverse transcribed with random hexamers. Amplification of TCR beta CDR3 used immunoSEQ multiplex PCR across 54 Vbeta and 13 Jbeta. TCRdb itself ran the immunoSEQ multiplex PCR reads through MiXCR, one entry per CDR3 protein. This table holds tens of thousands of distinct CDR3 sequences, 80% to 95% found once. Sequencing targeted TCR beta in T cells from blood (CD8+ and CD4+). Controls matched for age and sex were healthy donors. TEMRA cells were FACS-enriched, unlike CD8+ and CD4+ T cells, which were negatively isolated.

The chain carries TRBV27 and TRBJ2-2; D may be TRBD1 (6 bases). Sequenced input: CD8+ T cells from PBMCs. This sequence was found in a human donor in good health. The CDR3 region is CASSLSAGVGGELFF. In nucleotides, the CDR3 is TGTGCCAGCAGTTTATCGGCAGGGGTTGGCGGGGAGCTGTTTTTT.